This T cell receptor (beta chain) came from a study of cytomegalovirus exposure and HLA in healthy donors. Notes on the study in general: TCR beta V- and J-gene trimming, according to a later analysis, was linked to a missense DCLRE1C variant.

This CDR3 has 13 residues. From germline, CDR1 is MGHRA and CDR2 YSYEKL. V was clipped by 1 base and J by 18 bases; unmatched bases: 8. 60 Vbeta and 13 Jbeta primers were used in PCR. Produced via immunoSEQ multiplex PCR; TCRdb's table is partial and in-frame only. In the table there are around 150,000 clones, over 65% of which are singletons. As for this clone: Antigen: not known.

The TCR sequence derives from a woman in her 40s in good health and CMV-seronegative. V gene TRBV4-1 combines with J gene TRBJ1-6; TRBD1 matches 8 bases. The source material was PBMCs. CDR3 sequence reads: CASSQAVQGGSHF. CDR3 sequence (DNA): TGCGCCAGCAGCCAAGCCGTACAGGGGGGGTCCCACTTT.